Below, 8 T cell receptor beta chains from the same sample are listed, as sequenced in a study of PD-1 blockade in mismatch repair-deficient tumors (dated by TCRdb to about 2017). The protocol used for the library was the immunoSEQ multiplex PCR assay. TCRdb took over this immuneACCESS table, retaining in-frame rearrangements with V and J assigned. Such tables are incomplete; in checked studies, under half of the missing clones stem from an unresolved V gene, and the remainder is unexplained. Counted in this sample were about 110,000 clones; roughly 80% of them appeared once. Of the sample, 4.7% is held by the ten largest clones. The sequenced sample was peripheral blood, obtained approximately 64 weeks after starting pembrolizumab. Source of these receptors: an adult with mismatch repair-deficient cancer.

This clone was recorded once. Other DNA sequences of this sample code for an identical CDR3. This chain connects TRBV6-5 to TRBJ2-7; 8 bases match TRBD2. The CDR3 runs 13 residues. CDR1 MNHEY and CDR2 SVGAGI come from the germline V gene. V trimming: 5 bases; J trimming: 3 bases; junction bases outside the gene matches: 3. The CDR3: CASSRTSGYEQYF. DNA for the CDR3: TGTGCCAGCAGTCGTACTAGCGGCTACGAGCAGTACTTC.

The chain joins TRBV9 to TRBJ2-7; weak D call: TRBD1 (6 bases). The CDR3 loop spans 16 amino acids. Germline V lookup: CDR1 SGDLS, CDR2 YYNGEE. Deletions cut 4 bases from V and 1 base from J, with 18 bases between. Here the CDR3 reads CASSPSGGTGSYEQYF. CDR3 nucleotide sequence: TGTGCCAGCAGCCCAAGTGGGGGCACAGGGTCCTACGAGCAGTACTTC.

This chain links TRBV6-5 with TRBJ1-3; D is possibly TRBD1 (6 bases). Germline loops: CDR1 MNHEY, CDR2 SVGAGI. V gave up 6 bases and J gave up 3 bases, with 12 bases separating them. This CDR3 region has 14 residues. The CDR3 DNA follows: TGTGCCAGCAGCCGCACAGGGTTTGGAAACACCATATATTTT. It translates to CASSRTGFGNTIYF.

The genes are TRBV4-3 and TRBJ1-2; unclear D gene. Trimming shortened V by 0 bases and J by 8 bases, and 16 bases separated the two germline ends. The CDR3 contains 15 residues. Germline values: CDR1 LGHNA, CDR2 YSLEER. This CDR3 reads CASSQDLEGTKGYTF. CDR3 nucleotide sequence: TGCGCCAGCAGCCAAGATCTCGAGGGTACTAAGGGCTACACCTTC.

V usage is TRBV7-8 and J usage is TRBJ1-1; D gene ambiguous. CDR1 and CDR2 from the germline V gene are SGHVS and FQNEAQ. Trimming took 5 bases from V and 3 from J, leaving 13 bases between them. This CDR3 has 14 residues. The CDR3 DNA is TGTGCCAGCAGCATCCGCGGTAGGGACACTGAAGCTTTCTTT. This translates into CASSIRGRDTEAFF. Together with reference TRBV7-8 and TRBJ1-1, the CDR3 gives the full variable domain: GAGVSQSPRYKVAKRGQDVALRCDPISGHVSLFWYQQALGQGPEFLTYFQNEAQLDKSGLPSDRFFAERPEGSVSTLKIQRTQQEDSAVYLCASSIRGRDTEAFFGQGTRLTVV.

CDR3: CASSATPGSSYNEQFF. The CDR3 DNA is TGTGCCAGTAGTGCAACCCCAGGGAGCTCCTACAATGAGCAGTTCTTC. The chain is built from TRBV19 and TRBJ2-1; D possibly uses TRBD1 or TRBD2 (5 bases each). This CDR3 has 16 amino acids. CDR1 and CDR2 from the germline V gene are LNHDA and SQIVND (reference sequence). V was shortened by 5 bases and J by 0 bases, with 14 bases between the two germline ends.

The J gene is TRBJ2-1, the V gene TRBV5-1, with 15 bases matching TRBD2. The germline CDR1 and CDR2 sequences are SGHRS and YFSETQ. The CDR3 is 16 residues long. V lost 4 bases, J lost 8 bases, and 7 bases stayed unmatched. CDR3 DNA sequence: TGCGCCAGCAGCCCTGGACTAGCGGGAGGGGTCTATGAGCAGTTCTTC. The encoded protein is CASSPGLAGGVYEQFF. Variable domain in full (rest from reference TRBV5-1 and TRBJ2-1): KAGVTQTPRYLIKTRGQQVTLSCSPISGHRSVSWYQQTPGQGLQFLFEYFSETQRNKGNFPGRFSGRQFSNSRSEMNVSTLELGDSALYLCASSPGLAGGVYEQFFGPGTRLTVL.

The chain links TRBV4-2 to TRBJ1-2; unclear D gene. Trimming pared 0 bases from V and 8 bases from J, leaving 10 bases between. The CDR3 is made up of 13 amino acids. Germline V gene data show CDR1 as LGHNA and CDR2 as YNFKEQ. The CDR3 loop is CASSQDSLGGYTF. In DNA form, the CDR3 reads TGTGCCAGCAGCCAAGATAGCCTGGGGGGCTACACCTTC.